This TCR beta chain was retrieved from a study of T cells in localized non-small cell lung cancer. Germline values: CDR1 MDHEN, CDR2 SYDVKM. The CDR3 loop spans 11 amino acids. Trimming removed 5 bases at V and 2 bases at J, with 1 base between. Overall study results and limits: Appearance in adjacent lung was seen for a median about 58 of the top 100 tumor clones. Higher adjacent-lung clonality was associated with shorter survival.

About this clone itself: Its matching antigen is unknown.

Using immunoSEQ multiplex PCR, the repertoire was profiled, and TCRdb retains in-frame clones only, with some absent. The profile shows about 18,000 clones, roughly four fifths of them singletons. The rearrangement joins TRBV28 to TRBJ2-1; D not certain. This specimen consisted of peripheral blood, obtained before any cancer treatment. The clonotype was recovered from a male donor at least 60 years old with stage I lung adenocarcinoma. CDR3 loop: CASSPYNEQFF. The CDR3 DNA sequence: TGTGCCAGCAGTCCCTACAATGAGCAGTTCTTC. Full variable domain (remainder filled in from reference TRBV28 and TRBJ2-1): DVKVTQSSRYLVKRTGEKVFLECVQDMDHENMFWYRQDPGLGLRLIYFSYDVKMKEKGDIPEGYSVSREKKERFSLILESASTNQTSMYLCASSPYNEQFFGPGTRLTVL.